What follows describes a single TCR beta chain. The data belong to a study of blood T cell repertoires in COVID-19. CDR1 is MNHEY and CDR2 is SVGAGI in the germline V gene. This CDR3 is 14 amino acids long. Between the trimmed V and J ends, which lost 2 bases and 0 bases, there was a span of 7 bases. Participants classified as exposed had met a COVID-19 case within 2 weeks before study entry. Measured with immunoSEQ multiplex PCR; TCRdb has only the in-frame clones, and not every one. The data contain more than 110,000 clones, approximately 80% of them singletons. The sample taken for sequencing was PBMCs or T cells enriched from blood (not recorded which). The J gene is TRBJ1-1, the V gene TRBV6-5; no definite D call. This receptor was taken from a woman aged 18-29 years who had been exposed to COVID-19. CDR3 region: CASSYGVMNTEAFF. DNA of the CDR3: TGTGCCAGCAGTTACGGAGTCATGAACACTGAAGCTTTCTTT.